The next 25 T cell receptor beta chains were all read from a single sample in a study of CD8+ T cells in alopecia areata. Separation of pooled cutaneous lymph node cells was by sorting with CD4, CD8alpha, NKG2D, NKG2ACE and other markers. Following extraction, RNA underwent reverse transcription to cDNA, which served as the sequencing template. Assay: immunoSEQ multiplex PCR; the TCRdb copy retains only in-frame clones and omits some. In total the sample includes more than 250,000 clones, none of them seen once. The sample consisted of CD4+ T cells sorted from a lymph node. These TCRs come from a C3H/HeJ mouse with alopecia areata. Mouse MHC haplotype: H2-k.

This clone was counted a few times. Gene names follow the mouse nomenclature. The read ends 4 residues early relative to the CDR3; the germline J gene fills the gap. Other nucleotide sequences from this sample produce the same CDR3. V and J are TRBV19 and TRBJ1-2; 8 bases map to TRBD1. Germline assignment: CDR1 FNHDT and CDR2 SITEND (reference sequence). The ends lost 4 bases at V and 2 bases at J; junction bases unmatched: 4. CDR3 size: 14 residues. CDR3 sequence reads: CASSPTGGNSDYTF. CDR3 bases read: TGTGCCAGCAGTCCTACAGGGGGGAACTCC.

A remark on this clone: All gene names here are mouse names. Partial CDR3 DNA: TGTGCTAGCAGTAGCGACTGGGGGAGTGCAGAA. Translation: CASSSDWGSAE. In full, the CDR3 is CASSSDWGSAETLYF. The chain recombines TRBV17 with TRBJ2-3; 9 bases agree with TRBD2. The CDR3 end is not reached by the read, which stops 4 residues before it; the germline J gene fills it in. Germline CDR1 reads MNHDT; CDR2 reads YYDKIL. V lost 3 bases and J lost 0; bases outside the gene matches: 1. The CDR3 covers 15 residues.

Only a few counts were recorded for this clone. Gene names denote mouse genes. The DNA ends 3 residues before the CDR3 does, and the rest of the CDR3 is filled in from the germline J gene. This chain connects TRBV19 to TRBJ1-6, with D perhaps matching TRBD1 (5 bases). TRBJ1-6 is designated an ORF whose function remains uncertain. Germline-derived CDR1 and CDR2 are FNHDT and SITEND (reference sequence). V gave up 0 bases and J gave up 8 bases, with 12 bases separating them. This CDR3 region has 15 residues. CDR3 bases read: TGTGCCAGCAGTATAGTCGGGGGGAGGGATTCGCCC. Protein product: CASSIVGGRDSP. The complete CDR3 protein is CASSIVGGRDSPLYF.

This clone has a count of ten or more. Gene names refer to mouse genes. This CDR3 is CASSMGDWGAPYEQYF. Incomplete CDR3 DNA: TGTGCCAGCAGTATGGGGGACTGGGGGGCCCCCTAT. V is TRBV19 and J is TRBJ2-7; 12 nucleotides align to TRBD2. The read comes to an end 4 residues before the CDR3 does, leaving the germline J gene to fill in the end. The CDR3 totals 16 residues. Unmatched junction bases numbered 5, after V lost 2 bases and J lost 2 bases. CDR1 and CDR2 (germline): FNHDT, SITEND (reference sequence).

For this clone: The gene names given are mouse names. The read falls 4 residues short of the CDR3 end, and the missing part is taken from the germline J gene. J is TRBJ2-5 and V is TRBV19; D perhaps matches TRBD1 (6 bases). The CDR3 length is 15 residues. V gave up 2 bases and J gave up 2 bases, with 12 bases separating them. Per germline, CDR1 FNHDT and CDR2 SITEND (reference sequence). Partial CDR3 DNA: TGTGCCAGCAGTATGAGAGGGGGTGCCCAAGAC. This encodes CASSMRGGAQD. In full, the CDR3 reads CASSMRGGAQDTQYF.

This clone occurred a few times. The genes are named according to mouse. The CDR3 spells CTCSAEGLGETGQLYF. CDR3 DNA (partial): TGCACCTGCAGTGCAGAGGGACTGGGGGAGACCGGG. This chain links TRBV1 with TRBJ2-2; TRBD2 agrees at 11 bases. The CDR3 end is not reached by the read, which stops 4 residues before it; the germline J gene fills it in. Looked up from germline, CDR1 is NSQYPW and CDR2 is LRSPGD (reference sequence). The CDR3 is made up of 16 amino acids. The V segment lost 0 bases and the J segment 5 bases; nucleotides outside the gene matches: 2.

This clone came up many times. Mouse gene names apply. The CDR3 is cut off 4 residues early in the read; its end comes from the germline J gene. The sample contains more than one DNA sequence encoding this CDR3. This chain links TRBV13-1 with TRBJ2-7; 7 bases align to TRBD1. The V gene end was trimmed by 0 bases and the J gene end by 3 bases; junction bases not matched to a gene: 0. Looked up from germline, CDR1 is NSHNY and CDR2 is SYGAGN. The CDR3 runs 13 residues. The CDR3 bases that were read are TGTGCCAGCAGTGATGGGGACAGCTAT. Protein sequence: CASSDGDSY. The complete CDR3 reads CASSDGDSYEQYF.

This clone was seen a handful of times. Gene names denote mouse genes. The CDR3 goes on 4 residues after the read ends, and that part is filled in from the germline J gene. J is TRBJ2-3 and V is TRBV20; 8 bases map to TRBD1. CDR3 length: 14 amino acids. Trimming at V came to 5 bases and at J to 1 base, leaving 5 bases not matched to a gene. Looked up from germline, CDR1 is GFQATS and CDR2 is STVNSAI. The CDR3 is CGAYTGGGAETLYF. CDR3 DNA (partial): TGTGGTGCTTATACAGGGGGAGGTGCAGAA.

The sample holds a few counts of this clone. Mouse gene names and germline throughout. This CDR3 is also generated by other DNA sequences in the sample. The covered CDR3 bases are TGTGCCAGCAGTGATGCCATCAACACA. Its translation is CASSDAINT. The CDR3 reads in full as CASSDAINTEVFF. The V gene is TRBV13-1, the J gene TRBJ1-1; D remains ambiguous. The CDR3 end lies 4 residues beyond the end of the read and is filled in from the germline J gene. Looked up from germline, CDR1 is NSHNY and CDR2 is SYGAGN. Trimming took 0 bases from V and 2 from J, leaving 5 bases between them. The CDR3 is 13 residues long.

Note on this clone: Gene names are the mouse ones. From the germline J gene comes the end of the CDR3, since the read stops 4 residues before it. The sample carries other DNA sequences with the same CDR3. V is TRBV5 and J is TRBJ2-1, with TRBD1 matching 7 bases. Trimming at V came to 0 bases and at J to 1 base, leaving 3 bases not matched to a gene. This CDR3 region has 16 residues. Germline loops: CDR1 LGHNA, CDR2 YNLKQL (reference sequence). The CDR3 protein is CASSQDRGQNYAEQFF. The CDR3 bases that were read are TGTGCCAGCAGCCAAGATAGGGGACAGAACTATGCT.

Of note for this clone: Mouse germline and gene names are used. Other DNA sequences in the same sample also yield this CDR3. The CDR3 bases that were read are TGCACCTGCAGTGCAGCTGGGACTGGGGGATAT. Amino acid sequence: CTCSAAGTGGY. The full CDR3 protein is CTCSAAGTGGYEQYF. The chain recombines TRBV1 with TRBJ2-7, with TRBD2 identical over 11 bases. Sequencing ends 4 residues short of the CDR3 end; the germline J gene provides the rest. Germline V gene lookup returns CDR1 NSQYPW and CDR2 LRSPGD (reference sequence). The CDR3 runs 15 residues.

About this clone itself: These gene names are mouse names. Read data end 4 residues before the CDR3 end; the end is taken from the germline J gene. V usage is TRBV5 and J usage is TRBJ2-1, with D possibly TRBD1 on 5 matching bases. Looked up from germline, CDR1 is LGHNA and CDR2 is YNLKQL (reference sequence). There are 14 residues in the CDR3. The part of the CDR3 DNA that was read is TGTGCCAGCAGCCAAGATGGCAGGGAGGCT. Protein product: CASSQDGREA. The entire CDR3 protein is CASSQDGREAEQFF.

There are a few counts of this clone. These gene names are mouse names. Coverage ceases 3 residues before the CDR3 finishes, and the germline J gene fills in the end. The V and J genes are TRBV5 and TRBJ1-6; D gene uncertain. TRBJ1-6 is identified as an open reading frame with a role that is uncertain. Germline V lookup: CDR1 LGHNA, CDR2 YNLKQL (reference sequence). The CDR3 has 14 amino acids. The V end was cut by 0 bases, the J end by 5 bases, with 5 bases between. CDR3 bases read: TGTGCCAGCAGCCAAGATGCAGATAATTCGCCC. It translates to CASSQDADNSP. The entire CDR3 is CASSQDADNSPLYF.

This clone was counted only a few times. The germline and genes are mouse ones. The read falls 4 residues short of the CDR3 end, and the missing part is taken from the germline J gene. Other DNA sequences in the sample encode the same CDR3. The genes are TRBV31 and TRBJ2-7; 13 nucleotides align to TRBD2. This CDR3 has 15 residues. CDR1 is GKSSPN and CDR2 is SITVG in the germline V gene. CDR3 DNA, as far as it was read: TGTGCCTGGAGCCTTCCGGGACTGGGGGGGTAT. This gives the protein CAWSLPGLGGY. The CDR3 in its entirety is CAWSLPGLGGYEQYF. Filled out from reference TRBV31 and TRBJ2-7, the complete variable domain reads AQTIHQWPVAEIKAVGSPLSLGCTIKGKSSPNLYWYWQATGGTLQQLFYSITVGQVESVVQLNLSASRPKDDQFILSTEKLLLSHSGFYLCAWSLPGLGGYEQYFGPGTRLTVL.

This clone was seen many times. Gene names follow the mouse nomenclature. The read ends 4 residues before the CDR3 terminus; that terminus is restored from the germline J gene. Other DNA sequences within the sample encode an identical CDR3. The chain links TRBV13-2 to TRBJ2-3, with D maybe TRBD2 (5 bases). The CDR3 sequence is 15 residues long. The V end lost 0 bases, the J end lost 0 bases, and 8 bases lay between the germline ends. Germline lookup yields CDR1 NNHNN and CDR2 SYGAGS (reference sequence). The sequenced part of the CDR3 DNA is TGTGCCAGCGGTGATGCTCTGGGTAGTGCAGAA. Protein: CASGDALGSAE. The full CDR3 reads CASGDALGSAETLYF.

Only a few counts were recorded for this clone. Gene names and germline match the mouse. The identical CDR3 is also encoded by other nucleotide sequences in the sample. The covered CDR3 bases are TGTGCCAGCAGTGATGAGGGGGGCGCCACCGGG. Translated: CASSDEGGATG. The full CDR3 protein is CASSDEGGATGQLYF. The genes are TRBV13-3 and TRBJ2-2, with TRBD2 as a possible D gene (7 bases). The DNA ends 4 residues before the CDR3 does, and the rest of the CDR3 is filled in from the germline J gene. The CDR3 has 15 residues. V lost 0 bases, J lost 4 bases, and 10 bases lay in between. The germline gives CDR1 NNHDY, CDR2 SYVADS.

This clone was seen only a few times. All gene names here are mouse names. The CDR3 sequence is CTCSPSGTKTEVFF. CDR3 DNA (partial): TGCACCTGCAGTCCCTCCGGGACAAAAACA. V is TRBV1 and J is TRBJ1-1; TRBD1 might be the D (6 bases). Coverage ceases 4 residues before the CDR3 finishes, and the germline J gene fills in the end. Germline V lookup: CDR1 NSQYPW, CDR2 LRSPGD (reference sequence). The CDR3 totals 14 residues.

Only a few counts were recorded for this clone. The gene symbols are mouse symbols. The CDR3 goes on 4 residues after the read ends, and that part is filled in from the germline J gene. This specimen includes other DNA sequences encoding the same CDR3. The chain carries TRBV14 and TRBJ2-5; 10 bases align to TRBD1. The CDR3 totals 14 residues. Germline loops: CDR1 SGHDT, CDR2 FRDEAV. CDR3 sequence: CASSPRDRGDTQYF. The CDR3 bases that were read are TGTGCCAGCAGTCCCCGGGACAGGGGCGAC.

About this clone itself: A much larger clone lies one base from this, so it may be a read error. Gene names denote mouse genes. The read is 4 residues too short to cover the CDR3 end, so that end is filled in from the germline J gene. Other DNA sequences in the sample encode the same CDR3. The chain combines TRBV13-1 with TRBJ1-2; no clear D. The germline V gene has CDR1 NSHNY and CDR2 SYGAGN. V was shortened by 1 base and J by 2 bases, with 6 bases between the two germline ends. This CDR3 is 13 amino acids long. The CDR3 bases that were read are TGTGCCAGCAGTGATCTGGGGAACTCC. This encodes CASSDLGNS. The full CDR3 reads CASSDLGNSDYTF.

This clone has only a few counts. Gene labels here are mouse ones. CDR3 region: CASSQWDREAETLYF. The CDR3 DNA, read in part, is TGTGCCAGCAGCCAATGGGACAGGGAGGCAGAA. The chain employs TRBV5 and TRBJ2-3, with 9 nucleotides matching TRBD1. The read ends 4 residues early relative to the CDR3; the germline J gene fills the gap. J lost 3 bases, V lost 2 bases, and 3 bases had no gene match. The germline V gene has CDR1 LGHNA and CDR2 YNLKQL (reference sequence). CDR3 length: 15 amino acids.

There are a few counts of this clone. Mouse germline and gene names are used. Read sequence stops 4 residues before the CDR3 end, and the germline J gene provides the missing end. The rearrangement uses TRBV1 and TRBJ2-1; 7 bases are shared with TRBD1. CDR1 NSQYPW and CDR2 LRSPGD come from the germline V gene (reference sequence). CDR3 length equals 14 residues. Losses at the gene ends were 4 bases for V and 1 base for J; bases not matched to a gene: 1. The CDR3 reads CTCSETGNYAEQFF. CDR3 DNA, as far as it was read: TGCACCTGCAGTGAGACAGGGAACTATGCT.

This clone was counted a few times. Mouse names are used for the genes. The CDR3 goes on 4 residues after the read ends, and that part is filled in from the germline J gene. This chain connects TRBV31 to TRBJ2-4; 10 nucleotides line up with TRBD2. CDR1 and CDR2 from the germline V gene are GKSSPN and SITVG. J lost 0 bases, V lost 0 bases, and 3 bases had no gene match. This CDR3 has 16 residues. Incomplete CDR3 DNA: TGTGCCTGGAGTCTCCGGACTGGGGGTAGTCAAAAC. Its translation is CAWSLRTGGSQN. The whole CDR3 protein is CAWSLRTGGSQNTLYF.

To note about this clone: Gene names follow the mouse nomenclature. The CDR3 protein is CASSYGGDSYEQYF. CDR3 DNA (partial): TGTGCCAGCAGTTATGGGGGGGACTCCTAT. The V call is TRBV19, the J call TRBJ2-7; 8 positions match TRBD2. With the read ending 4 residues before the CDR3 end, the germline J gene is used to fill in that end. With 4 bases clipped from V and 0 bases from J, the junction kept 3 bases outside the gene matches. The CDR3 has 14 residues. Germline CDR1 reads FNHDT; CDR2 reads SITEND (reference sequence).

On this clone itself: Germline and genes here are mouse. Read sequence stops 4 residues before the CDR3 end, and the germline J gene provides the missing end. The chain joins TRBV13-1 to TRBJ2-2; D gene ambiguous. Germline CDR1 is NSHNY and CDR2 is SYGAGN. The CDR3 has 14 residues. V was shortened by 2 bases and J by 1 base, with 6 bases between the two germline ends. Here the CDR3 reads CASSESGNTGQLYF. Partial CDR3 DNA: TGTGCCAGCAGTGAATCTGGAAACACCGGG.

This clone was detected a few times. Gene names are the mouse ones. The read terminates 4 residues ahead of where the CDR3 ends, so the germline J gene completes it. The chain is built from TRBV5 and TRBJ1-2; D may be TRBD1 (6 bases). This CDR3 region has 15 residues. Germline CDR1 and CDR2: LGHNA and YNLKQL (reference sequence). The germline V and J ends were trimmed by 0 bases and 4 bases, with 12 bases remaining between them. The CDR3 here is CASSQDRGGGSDYTF. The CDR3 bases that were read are TGTGCCAGCAGCCAAGACAGGGGCGGGGGCTCC.